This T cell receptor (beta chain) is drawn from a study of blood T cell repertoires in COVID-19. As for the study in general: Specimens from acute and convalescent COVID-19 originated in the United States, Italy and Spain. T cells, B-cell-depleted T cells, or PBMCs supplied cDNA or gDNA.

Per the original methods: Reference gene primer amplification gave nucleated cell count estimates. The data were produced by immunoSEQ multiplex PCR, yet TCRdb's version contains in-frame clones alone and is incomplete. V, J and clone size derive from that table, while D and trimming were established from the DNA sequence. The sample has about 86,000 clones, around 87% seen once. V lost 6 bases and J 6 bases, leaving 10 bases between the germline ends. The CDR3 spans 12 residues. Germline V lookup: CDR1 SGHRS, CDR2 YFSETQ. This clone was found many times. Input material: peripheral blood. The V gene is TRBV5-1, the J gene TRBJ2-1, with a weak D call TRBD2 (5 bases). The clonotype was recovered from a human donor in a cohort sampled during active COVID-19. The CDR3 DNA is TGCGCCAGCAAACTACGGGGCAATGAGCAGTTCTTC. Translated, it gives CASKLRGNEQFF.